The 25 T cell receptor beta chains given below trace back to one sample, sequenced in a study of early T cells in non-severe SARS-CoV-2 infection. One entry per CDR3 protein, called by TCRdb with MiXCR from the 5' RACE reads. The sample consists of almost 85,000 distinct CDR3 sequences, 9% to 13% of them appearing once. Sequences were obtained from whole blood. All receptors come from an adult who was a healthcare worker with PCR-confirmed SARS-CoV-2 infection or an uninfected control (not recorded which).

Details on this clonotype: A read error may explain this, as a much larger clone is one base away. The chain is built from TRBV10-3 and TRBJ2-7; D gene uncertain. Germline CDR1 ENHRY, CDR2 SYGVKD. Trimming took off 0 bases at V and 8 bases at J, with 11 bases between the two ends. The CDR3 runs 13 residues. CDR3 region: CAISESTHWKQYF. CDR3 nucleotides: TGTGCCATCAGTGAGTCAACCCACTGGAAGCAGTACTTC.

The V gene is TRBV20-1, the J gene TRBJ1-4; D gene unclear. V was trimmed by 5 bases and J by 5 bases, leaving 18 bases between them. Looked up from germline, CDR1 is DFQATT and CDR2 is SNEGSKA (reference sequence). The length of the CDR3 is 15 residues. The CDR3 loop reads CSAPLESRRNEKLFF. The CDR3, as DNA: TGCAGTGCTCCACTCGAATCCCGGAGGAATGAAAAACTGTTTTTT.

This clonotype was recorded many times. This rearrangement joins TRBV27 to TRBJ2-5; 8 bases map to TRBD2. V lost 5 bases to trimming and J lost 0 bases; unmatched junction nucleotides: 2. From germline, CDR1 is MNHEY and CDR2 SMNVEV (reference sequence). The CDR3 loop spans 14 amino acids. The CDR3 loop reads CASSSGGHQETQYF. The CDR3 DNA follows: TGTGCCAGCAGTAGCGGGGGCCACCAAGAGACCCAGTACTTC.

This clonotype has ten or more counts. The chain couples TRBV5-1 to TRBJ1-5; D may be TRBD1 (6 bases). The ends were cut back, 0 bases at V and 6 bases at J, with 13 bases in the middle. The CDR3 is 15 amino acids. Germline lookup yields CDR1 SGHRS and CDR2 YFSETQ. The CDR3 sequence is CASSLAGGLGQPQHF. CDR3 coding DNA: TGCGCCAGCAGCTTGGCTGGGGGGCTGGGTCAGCCCCAGCATTTT.

This clonotype occurred many times. This chain connects TRBV28 to TRBJ2-5; D might be TRBD1 or TRBD2, each matching 6 bases. Germline V gene sequence: CDR1 MDHEN, CDR2 SYDVKM. The CDR3 runs 15 residues. V gave up 7 bases and J gave up 4 bases, with 19 bases separating them. CDR3 region: CASNSVKGGTETQYF. The CDR3 DNA sequence: TGTGCCAGCAATTCAGTCAAGGGGGGCACAGAGACCCAGTACTTC.

This clonotype was counted at least ten times. The chain is built from TRBV6-6 and TRBJ1-1, with D perhaps TRBD1 (5 bases). Germline-derived CDR1 and CDR2 are MNHNY and SVGAGI (reference sequence). The V end was cut by 3 bases, the J end by 1 base, with 12 bases between. This CDR3 is built from 15 residues. The CDR3 DNA follows: TGTGCCAGCAGTTATAAAGGGGTCACGAACACTGAAGCTTTCTTT. It encodes CASSYKGVTNTEAFF.

The rearrangement joins TRBV7-4 to TRBJ1-2, with D perhaps TRBD1 (5 bases). The V gene's germline CDR1 is SGHVT and CDR2 SQSDAQ. This CDR3 spans 13 amino acids. The V end lost 9 bases, the J end lost 4 bases, and 15 bases lay between the germline ends. The CDR3 spells CARRGVPLYGYTF. CDR3 nucleotides: TGTGCCAGGCGAGGGGTCCCCCTCTATGGCTACACCTTC.

The chain recombines TRBV29-1 with TRBJ1-1; a weak D match, TRBD1 (6 bases). V lost 7 bases to trimming and J lost 2 bases, with 14 bases between them. Germline V gene sequence: CDR1 SQVTM, CDR2 ANQGSEA. The CDR3 has 13 amino acids. The CDR3 reads CSAGHGINTEAFF. CDR3 coding DNA: TGCAGCGCGGGACACGGGATAAACACTGAAGCTTTCTTT.

This clonotype was seen a handful of times. The rearrangement uses TRBV30 and TRBJ1-1, with D tentatively TRBD1 (6 bases). Trimming took off 0 bases at V and 3 bases at J, with 11 bases between the two ends. Germline assignment: CDR1 GTSNPN and CDR2 SVGIG (reference sequence). The CDR3 sequence is 14 residues long. The CDR3 sequence is CAWSVWGADTEAFF. The CDR3 DNA is TGTGCCTGGAGTGTATGGGGGGCGGACACTGAAGCTTTCTTT.

The CDR3 protein is CASSQADAVNTQYF. CDR3 bases: TGTGCCAGCAGCCAAGCTGACGCCGTAAATACGCAGTATTTT. V gene TRBV4-2 combines with J gene TRBJ2-3; unclear D gene. This CDR3 comprises 14 residues. V dropped 1 base and J dropped 7 bases, with 12 bases sitting between them. The germline V gene has CDR1 LGHNA and CDR2 YNFKEQ.

This clonotype occurred many times. The J gene is TRBJ1-1, the V gene TRBV11-2, with D tentatively TRBD1 (5 bases). The CDR3 is 18 amino acids. Germline CDR1 SGHAT, CDR2 FQNNGV. Trimming left V 0 bases short and J 1 base short, with 18 bases between. In nucleotides, the CDR3 is TGTGCCAGCAGCTTAGAGAGGGGCCGGGAAGGGAAGAACACTGAAGCTTTCTTT. Protein sequence: CASSLERGREGKNTEAFF.

The table lists this clonotype with many counts. The V call is TRBV9, the J call TRBJ1-2; 9 bases are a match to TRBD1. V lost 2 bases to trimming and J lost 4 bases; unmatched junction nucleotides: 12. The CDR3 runs to 17 residues. Germline V gene lookup returns CDR1 SGDLS and CDR2 YYNGEE. The CDR3 sequence: CASSVLTGGAAGYGYTF. In DNA form, the CDR3 reads TGTGCCAGCAGCGTCTTAACAGGGGGCGCAGCGGGCTATGGCTACACCTTC.

This chain joins TRBV9 and TRBJ2-6; maybe TRBD1 (6 bases). This CDR3 has 16 amino acids. Trimming left V 3 bases short and J 0 bases short, with 10 bases between. The germline CDR1 and CDR2 sequences are SGDLS and YYNGEE. CDR3 in amino acids: CASSARQASGANVLTF. The CDR3 DNA reads as TGTGCCAGCAGCGCCCGACAGGCCTCTGGGGCCAACGTCCTGACTTTC.

The chain is built from TRBV5-6 and TRBJ2-2; 7 positions agree with TRBD2. J gave up 1 base and V 1 base, and 1 base lay outside the gene matches. The length of the CDR3 is 15 residues. CDR1 SGHDT and CDR2 YYEEEE come from the germline V gene. The CDR3 DNA reads as TGTGCCAGCAGCTTGTCTAGCGGGAACACCGGGGAGCTGTTTTTT. Translation gives CASSLSSGNTGELFF. Drawing the rest from reference TRBV5-6 and TRBJ2-2, the complete variable domain is DAGVTQSPTHLIKTRGQQVTLRCSPKSGHDTVSWYQQALGQGPQFIFQYYEEEERQRGNFPDRFSGHQFPNYSSELNVNALLLGDSALYLCASSLSSGNTGELFFGEGSRLTVL.

To note about this clonotype: A junction end diverges from the germline sequence, so it may reflect a read error. The V call is TRBV5-1, the J call TRBJ1-1; TRBD1 matches at 8 bases. Germline V gene data show CDR1 as SGHRS and CDR2 as YFSETQ. The CDR3 length is 15 residues. The CDR3 loop reads CASSLVHRGDTEVFF. DNA of the CDR3: TGCGCCAGCAGCTTGGTTCACAGGGGGGACACTGAAGTTTTCTTT.

This clonotype occurred many times. The V gene is TRBV28, the J gene TRBJ1-2, with D maybe TRBD1 (5 bases). The CDR3 contains 16 residues. Germline CDR1 reads MDHEN; CDR2 reads SYDVKM. V shed 5 bases and J shed 3 bases, with 19 bases lying between them. The CDR3 sequence: CASSAAGTPRDYGYTF. DNA of the CDR3: TGTGCCAGCAGTGCTGCGGGGACTCCGAGGGACTATGGCTACACCTTC.

V gene TRBV19 combines with J gene TRBJ2-7, with D uncertain. Germline values: CDR1 LNHDA, CDR2 SQIVND (reference sequence). Trimming removed 2 bases at V and 0 bases at J, with 11 bases between. The CDR3 has 15 amino acids. CDR3 nucleotide sequence: TGTGCCAGTAGTATACAGATGGGCTACTCCTACGAGCAGTACTTC. Encoded protein: CASSIQMGYSYEQYF.

The V call is TRBV20-1, the J call TRBJ2-7; TRBD1 is a possible D gene (5 bases). The germline V gene has CDR1 DFQATT and CDR2 SNEGSKA (reference sequence). The V and J ends lost 6 bases and 0 bases respectively, with 12 bases between them. This CDR3 spans 13 amino acids. CDR3 bases: TGCAGTGCGGGCCAGGGCGGCTCCTACGAGCAGTACTTC. Its protein is CSAGQGGSYEQYF.

This clonotype showed up many times. CDR3: CAIRPDRALGETQYF. CDR3 DNA sequence: TGTGCCATCAGACCGGACAGGGCCCTCGGCGAGACCCAGTACTTC. The chain couples TRBV10-3 to TRBJ2-5; 8 nucleotides agree with TRBD1. The CDR3 spans 15 residues. V was clipped by 6 bases and J by 5 bases; unmatched bases: 11. Looked up from germline, CDR1 is ENHRY and CDR2 is SYGVKD.

At least ten counts were recorded for this clonotype. J is TRBJ2-1 and V is TRBV4-2; D is ambiguous. The length of the CDR3 is 15 residues. Trimming pared 1 base from V and 10 bases from J, leaving 17 bases between. Germline CDR1 reads LGHNA; CDR2 reads YNFKEQ. CDR3 sequence (DNA): TGTGCCAGCAGCCAAGTTGCCGACGCCGGCCGGGAGCAGTTCTTC. As protein: CASSQVADAGREQFF.

This rearrangement joins TRBV7-6 to TRBJ2-6, with TRBD2 identical over 12 bases. V lost 5 bases and J lost 2; bases outside the gene matches: 4. Germline V lookup: CDR1 SGHVS, CDR2 FNYEAQ. The length of the CDR3 is 17 residues. The CDR3 spells CASSPLAGGTGANVLTF. The CDR3 DNA reads as TGTGCCAGCAGCCCTCTAGCGGGAGGGACTGGGGCCAACGTCCTGACTTTC.

This chain connects TRBV7-3 to TRBJ1-6; D unresolved. This CDR3 contains 13 residues. Germline loops: CDR1 SGHTA, CDR2 FQGTGA. V was clipped by 0 bases and J by 11 bases, with 8 bases between them. The CDR3 protein is CASSLTLRTPLHF. Here the CDR3 DNA reads TGTGCCAGCAGCTTAACGTTGCGGACACCCCTCCACTTT.

This clonotype appeared a few times. The chain uses TRBV18 and TRBJ2-2; TRBD1 matches at 8 bases. In germline, CDR1 is KGHSH, CDR2 LQKENI. This CDR3 is 14 amino acids long. The V gene end was trimmed by 5 bases and the J gene end by 2 bases; junction bases not matched to a gene: 1. The CDR3 loop is CASSDRGNTGELFF. CDR3 coding DNA: TGTGCCAGCTCAGACAGGGGAAACACCGGGGAGCTGTTTTTT.

The chain combines TRBV29-1 with TRBJ2-4, with a weak D call TRBD1 (5 bases). V lost 4 bases and J lost 6, with 10 bases in between. Germline loops: CDR1 SQVTM, CDR2 ANQGSEA. This CDR3 has 12 residues. CDR3 DNA: TGCAGCGTTGTCGGCCAGGGAAACATTCAGTACTTC. This translates into CSVVGQGNIQYF.

This rearrangement joins TRBV28 to TRBJ2-7, with 12 bases that match TRBD2. Germline lookup yields CDR1 MDHEN and CDR2 SYDVKM. This CDR3 region has 17 residues. J lost 6 bases, V lost 5 bases, and 14 bases had no gene match. The CDR3 spells CASSLSSSGGAPFEQYF. The CDR3 DNA reads as TGTGCCAGCAGTCTCTCCTCTAGCGGGGGGGCCCCTTTCGAGCAGTACTTC. Using reference TRBV28 and TRBJ2-7 for the parts outside the CDR3, the full variable domain is DVKVTQSSRYLVKRTGEKVFLECVQDMDHENMFWYRQDPGLGLRLIYFSYDVKMKEKGDIPEGYSVSREKKERFSLILESASTNQTSMYLCASSLSSSGGAPFEQYFGPGTRLTVT.